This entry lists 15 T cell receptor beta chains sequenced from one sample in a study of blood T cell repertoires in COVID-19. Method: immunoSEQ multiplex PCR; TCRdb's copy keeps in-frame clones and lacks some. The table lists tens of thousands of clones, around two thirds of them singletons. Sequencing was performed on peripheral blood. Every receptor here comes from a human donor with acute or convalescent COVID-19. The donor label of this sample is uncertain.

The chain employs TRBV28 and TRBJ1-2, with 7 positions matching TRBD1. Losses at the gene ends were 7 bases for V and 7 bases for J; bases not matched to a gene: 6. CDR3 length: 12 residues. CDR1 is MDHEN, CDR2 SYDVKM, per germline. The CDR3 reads CASIEQGFGYTF. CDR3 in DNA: TGTGCCAGCATTGAACAGGGGTTTGGCTACACCTTC.

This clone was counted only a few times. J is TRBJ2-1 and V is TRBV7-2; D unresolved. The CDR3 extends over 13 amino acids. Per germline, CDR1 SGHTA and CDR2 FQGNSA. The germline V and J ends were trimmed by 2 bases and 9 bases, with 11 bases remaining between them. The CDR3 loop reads CASSLMIEAEQFF. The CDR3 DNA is TGTGCCAGCAGCTTAATGATCGAGGCTGAGCAGTTCTTC.

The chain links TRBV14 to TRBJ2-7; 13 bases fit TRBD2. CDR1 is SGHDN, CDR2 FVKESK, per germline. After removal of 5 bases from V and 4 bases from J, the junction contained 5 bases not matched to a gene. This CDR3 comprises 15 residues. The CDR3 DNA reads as TGTGCCAGCAGCGAGGGACTAGCGGGACCATACGAGCAGTACTTC. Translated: CASSEGLAGPYEQYF.

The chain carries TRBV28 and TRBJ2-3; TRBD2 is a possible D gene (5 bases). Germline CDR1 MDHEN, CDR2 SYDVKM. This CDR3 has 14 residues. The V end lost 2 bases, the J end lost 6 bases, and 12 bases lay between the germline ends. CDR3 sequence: CASSLELVHDTQYF. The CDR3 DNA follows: TGTGCCAGCAGTTTAGAACTAGTTCACGATACGCAGTATTTT.

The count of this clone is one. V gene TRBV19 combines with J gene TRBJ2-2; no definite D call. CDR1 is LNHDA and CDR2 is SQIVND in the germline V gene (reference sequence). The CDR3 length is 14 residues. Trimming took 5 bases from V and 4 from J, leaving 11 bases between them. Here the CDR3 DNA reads TGTGCCAGTAGTCCAGTAGACACCACCGGGGAGCTGTTTTTT. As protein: CASSPVDTTGELFF.

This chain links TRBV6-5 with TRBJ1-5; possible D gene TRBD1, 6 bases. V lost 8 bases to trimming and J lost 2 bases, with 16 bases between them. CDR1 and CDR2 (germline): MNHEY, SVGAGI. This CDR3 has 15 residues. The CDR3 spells CASPLSRGGNQPQHF. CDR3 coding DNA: TGTGCCAGCCCCCTCAGCAGGGGAGGCAATCAGCCCCAGCATTTT.

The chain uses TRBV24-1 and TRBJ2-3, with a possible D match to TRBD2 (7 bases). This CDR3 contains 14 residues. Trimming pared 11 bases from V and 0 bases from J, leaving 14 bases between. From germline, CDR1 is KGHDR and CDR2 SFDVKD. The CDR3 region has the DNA TGTGCCAGCTCCCGGGGGGCGAGCACAGATACGCAGTATTTT. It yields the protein CASSRGASTDTQYF.

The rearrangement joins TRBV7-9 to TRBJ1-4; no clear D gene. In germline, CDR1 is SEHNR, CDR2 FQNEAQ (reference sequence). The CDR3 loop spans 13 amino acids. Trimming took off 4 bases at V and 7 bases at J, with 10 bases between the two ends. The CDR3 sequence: CASSYRHGEKLFF. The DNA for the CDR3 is TGTGCCAGCAGCTACCGACATGGTGAAAAACTGTTTTTT.

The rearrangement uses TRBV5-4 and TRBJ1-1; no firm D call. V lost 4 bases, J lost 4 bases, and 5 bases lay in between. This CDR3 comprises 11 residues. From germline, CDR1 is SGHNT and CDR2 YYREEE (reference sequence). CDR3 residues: CASSRGTEAFF. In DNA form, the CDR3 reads TGTGCCAGCAGCCGGGGCACTGAAGCTTTCTTT.

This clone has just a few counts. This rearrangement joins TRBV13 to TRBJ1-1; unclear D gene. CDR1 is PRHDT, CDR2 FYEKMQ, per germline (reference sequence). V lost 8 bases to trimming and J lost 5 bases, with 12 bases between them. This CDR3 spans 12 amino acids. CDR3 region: CASGLGRTEAFF. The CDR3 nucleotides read TGTGCCAGCGGATTGGGCCGGACTGAAGCTTTCTTT.

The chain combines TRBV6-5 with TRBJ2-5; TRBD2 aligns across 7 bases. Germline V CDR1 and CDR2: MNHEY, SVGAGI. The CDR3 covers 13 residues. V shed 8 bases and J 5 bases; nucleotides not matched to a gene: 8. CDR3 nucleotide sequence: TGTGCCAGCCGGGCTGCGGGAGCCGAGACCCAGTACTTC. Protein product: CASRAAGAETQYF.

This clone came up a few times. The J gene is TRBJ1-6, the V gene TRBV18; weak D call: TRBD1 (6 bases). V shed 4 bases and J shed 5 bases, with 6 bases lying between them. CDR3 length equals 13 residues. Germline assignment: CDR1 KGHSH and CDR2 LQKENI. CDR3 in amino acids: CASSRTDNSPLHF. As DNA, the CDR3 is TGTGCCAGCTCACGGACAGATAATTCACCCCTCCACTTT.

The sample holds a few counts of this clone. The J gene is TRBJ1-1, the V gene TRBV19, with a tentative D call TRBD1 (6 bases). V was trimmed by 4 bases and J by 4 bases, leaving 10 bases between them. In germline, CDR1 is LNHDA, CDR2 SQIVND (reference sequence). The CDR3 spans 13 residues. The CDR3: CASSKTGLTEAFF. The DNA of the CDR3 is TGTGCCAGTAGTAAAACAGGGCTCACTGAAGCTTTCTTT.

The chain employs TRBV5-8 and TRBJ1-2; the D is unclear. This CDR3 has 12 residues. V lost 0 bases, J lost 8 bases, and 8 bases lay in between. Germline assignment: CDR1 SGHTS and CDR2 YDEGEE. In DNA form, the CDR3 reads TGTGCCAGCAGCTTGGAAGCGTACGGCTACACCTTC. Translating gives CASSLEAYGYTF. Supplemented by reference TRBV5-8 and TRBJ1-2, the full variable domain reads EAGVTQSPTHLIKTRGQQATLRCSPISGHTSVYWYQQALGLGLQFLLWYDEGEERNRGNFPPRFSGRQFPNYSSELNVNALELEDSALYLCASSLEAYGYTFGSGTRLTVV.

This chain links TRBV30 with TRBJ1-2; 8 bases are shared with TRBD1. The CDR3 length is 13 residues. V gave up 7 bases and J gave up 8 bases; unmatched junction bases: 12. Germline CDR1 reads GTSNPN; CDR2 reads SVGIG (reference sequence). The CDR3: CASTLDRVRGYTF. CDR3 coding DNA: TGTGCCTCGACGCTGGACAGGGTGAGAGGCTACACCTTC.